A selection of T cell receptor beta chains follows, all from one sample in a study of OX40 agonist ivuxolimab in advanced cancers. Some clones are missing from TCRdb's copy, which holds only in-frame ones; the method was immunoSEQ multiplex PCR. The sample lists tens of thousands of clones; 70% to 90% were seen once. The material sequenced was CD4+ or CD8+ T cells sorted from blood, taken in a trial of the OX40 agonist ivuxolimab. Receptors originate from an adult with an advanced solid tumor such as melanoma, head and neck, liver or kidney cancer. CDR3s include the opening cysteine and the closing phenylalanine or tryptophan. A D gene is named only where the DNA matches it firmly. Clone size is stated in some rows and not others, as once, few, many or a class when expanded.

D	size	V	J	DNA	CDR3
TRBD2	-	TRBV7-2	TRBJ2-1	TGTGCCAGCAGCTCTCTCCCTAGCGGGAGGGTAGGTGAGCAGTTCTTC	CASSSLPSGRVGEQFF
TRBD1	-	TRBV18	TRBJ1-5	TGTGCCAGCTCACCACAGGGACAGCCTTTAGGTAGCAATCAGCCCCAGCATTTT	CASSPQGQPLGSNQPQHF
-	-	TRBV7-2	TRBJ2-5	TGTGCCAGCAGCTTAAGGGGGGACCAAGAGACCCAGTACTTC	CASSLRGDQETQYF
-	-	TRBV5-4	TRBJ2-1	TGTGCCAGCAGCTTCTGGGGGAATGAATACAATGAGCAGTTCTTC	CASSFWGNEYNEQFF
-	-	TRBV4-3	TRBJ2-5	TGCGCCAGCAGCCAACTACAGGGTAAAGAGACCCAGTACTTC	CASSQLQGKETQYF
TRBD1	-	TRBV6-1	TRBJ1-3	TGTGCCAGCAGGACCTTGGACAGGGCTGGAAACACCATATATTTT	CASRTLDRAGNTIYF
TRBD1	once	TRBV6-5	TRBJ2-5	TGTGCCAGCAGCTATCAGGGACAGGGGGAGACCCAGTACTTC	CASSYQGQGETQYF
-	-	TRBV6-1	TRBJ1-5	TGTGCCAGCAGCATCGACCGGGCTCTCAATCAGCCCCAGCATTTT	CASSIDRALNQPQHF
-	-	TRBV7-2	TRBJ2-2	TGTGCCAGCAGCTTAGAAGCCCCCAGGAACACCGGGGAGCTGTTTTTT	CASSLEAPRNTGELFF
-	-	TRBV7-8	TRBJ1-6	TGTGCCAGCAGCTTGTCCGTTGGGAAACCGAATTCACCCCTCCACTTT	CASSLSVGKPNSPLHF
-	-	TRBV6-5	TRBJ1-1	TGTGCCAGCAGTTACTCAAGAAAAGGGATCACTGAAGCTTTCTTT	CASSYSRKGITEAFF
-	few	TRBV15	TRBJ1-5	TGTGCCACCAGCGGCAGACAGGAAGGTCAGCCCCAGCATTTT	CATSGRQEGQPQHF
-	-	TRBV19	TRBJ2-1	TGTGCCAGTAGTATAGACCCTCGCAGGATCTCCTACAATGAGCAGTTCTTC	CASSIDPRRISYNEQFF
-	few	TRBV29-1	TRBJ2-5	TGCAGCGTTGTAGGGTTGTGGGAGACCCAGTACTTC	CSVVGLWETQYF
-	few	TRBV7-9	TRBJ1-1	TGTGCCAGCACCCTAGGGGATCTGAACACTGAAGCTTTCTTT	CASTLGDLNTEAFF
TRBD2	-	TRBV4-1	TRBJ2-3	TGCGCCAGCAGCCTAGTACTAGCGGGGTCAGATACGCAGTATTTT	CASSLVLAGSDTQYF
TRBD1	-	TRBV6-5	TRBJ2-2	TGTGCCAGCAGACTCGACAGGGACACCGGGGAGCTGTTTTTT	CASRLDRDTGELFF
TRBD2	few	TRBV4-1	TRBJ2-1	TGCGCCAGCAGCCAAGATCAGGGACTAGGGGAGCAGTTCTTC	CASSQDQGLGEQFF
TRBD2	once	TRBV9	TRBJ2-3	TGTGCCAGCAGCGTAGGGCTAGCGGGCGTTAGCACAGATACGCAGTATTTT	CASSVGLAGVSTDTQYF
-	-	TRBV20-1	TRBJ2-7	TGCAGTGCCGGGACAAATTACGAGCAGTACTTC	CSAGTNYEQYF
TRBD1	-	TRBV5-1	TRBJ2-7	TGCGCCAGCAGCACCGGACAGGTGGGGATTTGGTACGAGCAGTACTTC	CASSTGQVGIWYEQYF
-	-	TRBV6-6	TRBJ2-7	TGTGCCAGCAGTTACCGGACTAAGTCCTACGAGCAGTACTTC	CASSYRTKSYEQYF
-	once	TRBV7-8	TRBJ2-7	TGTGCCAGCAGCCCCCTTCGAGGCAGCTACGAGCAGTACTTC	CASSPLRGSYEQYF
-	-	TRBV9	TRBJ2-5	TGTGCCAGCAGCGTAGGTCAGGGAACTTGGGAGACCCAGTACTTC	CASSVGQGTWETQYF
-	-	TRBV5-5	TRBJ2-7	TGTGCCAGCAGCTTGGCCCGGGTTTACGAGCAGTACTTC	CASSLARVYEQYF